The 16 T cell receptor beta chains below were found in one sample sequenced in a study of cytomegalovirus exposure and HLA in healthy donors. Generated by immunoSEQ multiplex PCR, the TCRdb table keeps only in-frame clones and is missing some. The data hold about 50,000 clones, with more than 90% observed a single time. The specimen was PBMCs. The receptors derive from a man aged 18 to 30 in good health and CMV-seronegative.

V usage is TRBV6-5 and J usage is TRBJ1-2; TRBD1 matches 8 bases. CDR3 length: 16 amino acids. Losses at the gene ends were 4 bases for V and 5 bases for J; bases not matched to a gene: 12. Germline V gene data show CDR1 as MNHEY and CDR2 as SVGAGI. CDR3 DNA sequence: TGTGCCAGCAGTTCCAGGACAGGGAAGATTGGGTATGGCTACACCTTC. Amino acids: CASSSRTGKIGYGYTF.

The chain carries TRBV10-2 and TRBJ1-1; a weak D match, TRBD1 (5 bases). Germline V gene sequence: CDR1 WSHSY, CDR2 SAAADI. The CDR3 is 12 amino acids. Trimming removed 0 bases at V and 9 bases at J, with 8 bases between. The CDR3: CASSESDRQAFF. The CDR3 DNA is TGCGCCAGCAGTGAGTCTGACAGACAAGCTTTCTTT.

This chain joins TRBV5-1 and TRBJ1-2; D gene unclear. This CDR3 is 13 amino acids long. Germline assignment: CDR1 SGHRS and CDR2 YFSETQ. V lost 4 bases and J 5 bases, leaving 12 bases between the germline ends. For the CDR3, the DNA is TGCGCCAGCAGCCCAAACGGGTTATATGGCTACACCTTC. Its translation: CASSPNGLYGYTF.

The V gene is TRBV2, the J gene TRBJ2-6, with TRBD1 identical over 7 bases. The CDR3 spans 18 residues. Germline CDR1 reads SNHLY; CDR2 reads FYNNEI. Unmatched junction bases numbered 13, after V lost 4 bases and J lost 4 bases. The CDR3 reads CASSGNRGSNAGANVLTF. The CDR3 DNA sequence: TGTGCCAGCAGTGGGAACAGGGGAAGTAACGCCGGGGCCAACGTCCTGACTTTC. Complete variable domain (other parts from reference TRBV2 and TRBJ2-6): EPEVTQTPSHQVTQMGQEVILRCVPISNHLYFYWYRQILGQKVEFLVSFYNNEISEKSEIFDDQFSVERPDGSNFTLKIRSTKLEDSAMYFCASSGNRGSNAGANVLTFGAGSRLTVL.

The chain is built from TRBV11-2 and TRBJ2-1, with TRBD2 identical over 9 bases. CDR3 length: 14 amino acids. With 1 base clipped from V and 9 bases from J, the junction kept 4 bases outside the gene matches. Germline-derived CDR1 and CDR2 are SGHAT and FQNNGV. CDR3 residues: CASSLGGRAGEQFF. The CDR3 DNA sequence: TGTGCCAGCAGCTTAGGCGGGAGGGCCGGTGAGCAGTTCTTC. Drawing the rest from reference TRBV11-2 and TRBJ2-1, the complete variable domain is EAGVAQSPRYKIIEKRQSVAFWCNPISGHATLYWYQQILGQGPKLLIQFQNNGVVDDSQLPKDRFSAERLKGVDSTLKIQPAKLEDSAVYLCASSLGGRAGEQFFGPGTRLTVL.

This rearrangement joins TRBV27 to TRBJ2-7; 7 bases match TRBD1. V trimming: 3 bases; J trimming: 1 base; junction bases outside the gene matches: 0. Germline V gene lookup returns CDR1 MNHEY and CDR2 SMNVEV (reference sequence). The CDR3 spans 13 residues. The CDR3 region is CASSLGQSYEQYF. The DNA of the CDR3 is TGTGCCAGCAGTTTGGGACAGTCCTACGAGCAGTACTTC.

The V and J genes are TRBV2 and TRBJ2-3; D is undetermined. Trimming cost V 7 bases and J 2 bases, with 16 bases left between them. The CDR3 is made up of 15 amino acids. Germline V lookup: CDR1 SNHLY, CDR2 FYNNEI. This chain's CDR3 is CASKAELIFTDTQYF. In DNA form, the CDR3 reads TGTGCCAGCAAGGCGGAGCTTATTTTCACAGATACGCAGTATTTT.

This clone was seen just once. The chain employs TRBV9 and TRBJ1-2; possible D gene TRBD1, 5 bases. The CDR3 length is 14 residues. With 2 bases removed from V and 2 bases from J, the gap between germline ends came to 10 bases. CDR1 and CDR2 (germline): SGDLS, YYNGEE. As DNA, the CDR3 is TGTGCCAGCAGCGTCTTAGGGGCCAACTATGGCTACACCTTC. Translating it yields CASSVLGANYGYTF.

This clone was seen a few times. The chain recombines TRBV5-1 with TRBJ1-1, with D uncertain. V lost 4 bases to trimming and J lost 1 base, with 8 bases between them. The CDR3 has 13 residues. Germline-derived CDR1 and CDR2 are SGHRS and YFSETQ. The CDR3 sequence is CASSRSRNTEAFF. The CDR3 DNA is TGCGCCAGCAGCCGATCCAGGAACACTGAAGCTTTCTTT.

The chain uses TRBV19 and TRBJ1-1; the D is unclear. CDR3 length: 15 residues. Trimming cost V 1 base and J 1 base, with 10 bases left between them. Germline V gene sequence: CDR1 LNHDA, CDR2 SQIVND (reference sequence). The chain's CDR3 is CASSIAVTKNTEAFF. The CDR3 region has the DNA TGTGCCAGTAGTATAGCGGTCACCAAGAACACTGAAGCTTTCTTT.

The chain recombines TRBV4-1 with TRBJ2-3, with a weak D call TRBD2 (6 bases). V was cut by 1 base and J by 1 base, with 15 bases left in between. The CDR3 has 17 amino acids. CDR1 and CDR2 from the germline V gene are MGHRA and YSYEKL. In DNA, the CDR3 is TGCGCCAGCAGCCAAGGAGGAGGGGCTAGAGGCACAGATACGCAGTATTTT. Translating it yields CASSQGGGARGTDTQYF.

The chain has TRBV9 and TRBJ2-2; a weak D match, TRBD1 (6 bases). CDR3 size: 17 residues. The V gene's germline CDR1 is SGDLS and CDR2 YYNGEE. The V end lost 4 bases, the J end lost 5 bases, and 21 bases lay between the germline ends. The DNA for the CDR3 is TGTGCCAGCAGCCGAAACGATCTCAAAGGGGGAACCGGGGAGCTGTTTTTT. Translating gives CASSRNDLKGGTGELFF.

This sequence joins TRBV19 and TRBJ2-5, with 7 positions matching TRBD2. V lost 5 bases, J lost 2 bases, and 17 bases stayed unmatched. CDR1 and CDR2 from the germline V gene are LNHDA and SQIVND (reference sequence). This CDR3 has 18 residues. The CDR3 nucleotides are TGTGCCAGTAGTCCCGGGGTTCGGGCTAGCGGACTTCAAGAGACCCAGTACTTC. This sequence encodes CASSPGVRASGLQETQYF.

The gene calls are TRBV6-1 and TRBJ2-3, with 8 positions matching TRBD1. CDR1 and CDR2 (germline): MNHNS, SASEGT. The V segment lost 6 bases and the J segment 5 bases; nucleotides outside the gene matches: 10. The CDR3 runs to 15 residues. CDR3 residues: CASSGTSGGRDTQYF. The CDR3 region has the DNA TGTGCCAGCAGCGGAACTTCAGGGGGCCGAGATACGCAGTATTTT.

This clone occurred a few times. The V gene is TRBV5-5, the J gene TRBJ2-1; 9 nucleotides align to TRBD2. J was trimmed by 6 bases and V by 2 bases; bases with no gene match: 6. Germline V gives CDR1 SGHKS, CDR2 YYEKEE (reference sequence). This CDR3 has 15 amino acids. The DNA for the CDR3 is TGTGCCAGCAGCTTAATAGCGGGAGCGAGCAATGAGCAGTTCTTC. Its translation: CASSLIAGASNEQFF.

The chain recombines TRBV18 with TRBJ2-3, with 8 bases matching TRBD2. The CDR3 runs to 15 residues. Germline V gives CDR1 KGHSH, CDR2 LQKENI. V shed 3 bases, J shed 5 bases, and the junction held 7 bases outside the gene matches. CDR3 loop: CASSPGTSVGDTQYF. The DNA for the CDR3 is TGTGCCAGCTCACCCGGGACTAGTGTAGGAGATACGCAGTATTTT.